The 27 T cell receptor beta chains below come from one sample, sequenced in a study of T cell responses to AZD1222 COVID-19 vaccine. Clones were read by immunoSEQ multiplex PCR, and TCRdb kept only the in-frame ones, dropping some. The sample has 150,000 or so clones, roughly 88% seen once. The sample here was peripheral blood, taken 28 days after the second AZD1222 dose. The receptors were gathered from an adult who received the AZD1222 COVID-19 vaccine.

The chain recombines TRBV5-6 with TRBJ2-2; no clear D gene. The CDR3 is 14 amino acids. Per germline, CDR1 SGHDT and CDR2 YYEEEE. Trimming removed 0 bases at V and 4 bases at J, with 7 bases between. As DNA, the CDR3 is TGTGCCAGCAGCTTGGGGTACAGCACCGGGGAGCTGTTTTTT. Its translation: CASSLGYSTGELFF.

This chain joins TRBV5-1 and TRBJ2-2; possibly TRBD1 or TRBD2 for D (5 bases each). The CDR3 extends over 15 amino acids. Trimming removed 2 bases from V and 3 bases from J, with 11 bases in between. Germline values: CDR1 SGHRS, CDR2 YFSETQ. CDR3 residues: CASSFGTLHTGELFF. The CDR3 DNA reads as TGCGCCAGCAGCTTCGGGACCCTCCACACCGGGGAGCTGTTTTTT.

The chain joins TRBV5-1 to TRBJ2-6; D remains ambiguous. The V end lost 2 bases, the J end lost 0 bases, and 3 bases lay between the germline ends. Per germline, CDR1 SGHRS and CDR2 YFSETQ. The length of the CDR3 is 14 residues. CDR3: CASSFRSGANVLTF. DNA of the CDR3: TGCGCCAGCAGCTTTCGCTCTGGGGCCAACGTCCTGACTTTC.

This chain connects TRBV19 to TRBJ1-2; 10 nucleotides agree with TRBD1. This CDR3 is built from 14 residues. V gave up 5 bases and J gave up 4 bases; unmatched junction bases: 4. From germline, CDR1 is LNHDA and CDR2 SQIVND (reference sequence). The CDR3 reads CASSDRGQGYGYTF. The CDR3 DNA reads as TGTGCCAGTAGTGACAGGGGGCAAGGCTATGGCTACACCTTC.

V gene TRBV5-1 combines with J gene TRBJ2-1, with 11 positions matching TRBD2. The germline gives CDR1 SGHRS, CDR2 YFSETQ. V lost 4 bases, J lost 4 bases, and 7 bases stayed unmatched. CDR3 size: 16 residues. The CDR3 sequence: CASSVQVAGGYNEQFF. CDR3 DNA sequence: TGCGCCAGCAGCGTACAAGTAGCGGGAGGGTACAATGAGCAGTTCTTC.

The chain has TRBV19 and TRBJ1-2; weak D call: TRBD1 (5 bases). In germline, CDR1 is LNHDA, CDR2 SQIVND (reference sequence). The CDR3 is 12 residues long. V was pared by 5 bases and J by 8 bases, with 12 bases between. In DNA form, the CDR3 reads TGTGCCAGTAGTGCCCGGGGCAAAGGCTACACCTTC. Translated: CASSARGKGYTF. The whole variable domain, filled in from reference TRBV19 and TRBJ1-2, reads DGGITQSPKYLFRKEGQNVTLSCEQNLNHDAMYWYRQDPGQGLRLIYYSQIVNDFQKGDIAEGYSVSREKKESFPLTVTSAQKNPTAFYLCASSARGKGYTFGSGTRLTVV.

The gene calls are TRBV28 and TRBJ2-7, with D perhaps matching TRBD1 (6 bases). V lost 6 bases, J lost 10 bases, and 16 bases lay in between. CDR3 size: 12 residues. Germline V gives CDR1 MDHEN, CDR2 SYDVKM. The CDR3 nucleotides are TGTGCCAGCAGCACACAGGGTTGGGATCAGTACTTC. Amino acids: CASSTQGWDQYF.

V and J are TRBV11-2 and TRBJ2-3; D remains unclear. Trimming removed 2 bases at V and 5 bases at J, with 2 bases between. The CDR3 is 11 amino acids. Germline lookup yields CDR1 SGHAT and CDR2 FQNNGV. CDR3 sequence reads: CASSLLDTQYF. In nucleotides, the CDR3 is TGTGCCAGCAGCTTACTAGATACGCAGTATTTT.

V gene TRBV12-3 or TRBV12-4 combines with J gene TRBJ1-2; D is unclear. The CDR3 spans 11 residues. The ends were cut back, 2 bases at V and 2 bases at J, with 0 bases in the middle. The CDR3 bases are TGTGCCAGCAGTTTAAACTATGGCTACACCTTC. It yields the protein CASSLNYGYTF.

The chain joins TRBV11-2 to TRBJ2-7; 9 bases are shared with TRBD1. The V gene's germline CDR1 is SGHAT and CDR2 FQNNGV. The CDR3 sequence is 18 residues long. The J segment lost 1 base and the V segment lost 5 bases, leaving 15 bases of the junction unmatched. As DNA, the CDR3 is TGTGCCAGCAGCCCACCCCGGGACAGGGAGCCTACATCCTACGAGCAGTACTTC. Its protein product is CASSPPRDREPTSYEQYF.

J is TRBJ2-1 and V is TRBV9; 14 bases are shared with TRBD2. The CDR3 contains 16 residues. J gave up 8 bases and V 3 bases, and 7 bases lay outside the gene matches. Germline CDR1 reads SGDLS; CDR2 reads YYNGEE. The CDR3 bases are TGTGCCAGCAGCGCATCAGCGACTAGCGGGAGGGATGAGCAGTTCTTC. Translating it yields CASSASATSGRDEQFF.

This CDR3 is CASSSGTGPYGYTF. The CDR3, as DNA: TGCGCCAGCAGCTCCGGGACAGGGCCATACGGCTACACCTTC. The V gene is TRBV5-1, the J gene TRBJ1-2; 9 bases are shared with TRBD1. With V trimmed by 3 bases and J by 8 bases, 8 bases remained unmatched. Germline V lookup: CDR1 SGHRS, CDR2 YFSETQ. This CDR3 spans 14 amino acids.

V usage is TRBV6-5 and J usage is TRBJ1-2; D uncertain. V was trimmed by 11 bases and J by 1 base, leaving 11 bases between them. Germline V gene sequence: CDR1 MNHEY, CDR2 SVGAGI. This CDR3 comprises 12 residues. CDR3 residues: CAGRRDNYGYTF. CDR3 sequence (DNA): TGTGCCGGCCGTCGGGATAACTATGGCTACACCTTC.

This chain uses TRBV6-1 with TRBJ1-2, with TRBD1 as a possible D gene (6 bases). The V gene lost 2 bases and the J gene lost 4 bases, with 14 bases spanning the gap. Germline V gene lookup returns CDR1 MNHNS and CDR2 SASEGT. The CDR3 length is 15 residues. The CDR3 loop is CASSEQLDSLYGYTF. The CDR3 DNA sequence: TGTGCCAGCAGTGAACAATTGGACAGCCTCTATGGCTACACCTTC.

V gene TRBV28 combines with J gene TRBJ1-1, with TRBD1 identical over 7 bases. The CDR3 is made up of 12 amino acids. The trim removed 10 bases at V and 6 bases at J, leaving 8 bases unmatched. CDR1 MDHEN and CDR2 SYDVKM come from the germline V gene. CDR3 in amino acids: CAIQGSRAEAFF. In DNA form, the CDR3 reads TGTGCCATACAGGGGTCCAGGGCTGAAGCTTTCTTT.

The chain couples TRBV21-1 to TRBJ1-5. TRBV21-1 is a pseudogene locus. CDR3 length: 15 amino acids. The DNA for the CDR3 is TGTGCCAGCAGCAAAAGCGCGGGGTACAATCAGCCCCAGCATTTT. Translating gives CASSKSAGYNQPQHF.

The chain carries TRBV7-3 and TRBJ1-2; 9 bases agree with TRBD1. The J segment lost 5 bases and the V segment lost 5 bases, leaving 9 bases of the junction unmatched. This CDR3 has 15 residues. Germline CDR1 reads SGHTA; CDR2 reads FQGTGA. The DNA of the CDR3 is TGTGCCAGCAGCATACAACCGGGACAGGGATATGGCTACACCTTC. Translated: CASSIQPGQGYGYTF.

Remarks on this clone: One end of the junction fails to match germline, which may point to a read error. The CDR3 loop reads CASSERLAGGSEQFF. The CDR3 coding sequence is TGTGCTAGCAGCGAAAGACTAGCGGGAGGGTCGGAGCAGTTCTTC. This sequence joins TRBV7-7 and TRBJ2-1; 14 nucleotides agree with TRBD2. The CDR3 loop spans 15 amino acids. CDR1 SSHAT and CDR2 FNYEAQ come from the germline V gene (reference sequence). Combining the CDR3 with reference TRBV7-7 and TRBJ2-1 gives the whole variable domain GAGVSQSPRYKVTKRGQDVTLRCDPISSHATLYWYQQALGQGPEFLTYFNYEAQPDKSGLPSDRFSAERPEGSISTLTIQRTEQRDSAMYRCASSERLAGGSEQFFGPGTRLTVL.

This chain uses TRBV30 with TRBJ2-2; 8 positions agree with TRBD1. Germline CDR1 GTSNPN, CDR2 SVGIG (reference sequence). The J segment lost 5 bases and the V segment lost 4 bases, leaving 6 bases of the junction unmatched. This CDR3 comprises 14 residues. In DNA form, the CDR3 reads TGTGCCTGGACCCGGACAGGGAGTACCGGGGAGCTGTTTTTT. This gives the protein CAWTRTGSTGELFF.

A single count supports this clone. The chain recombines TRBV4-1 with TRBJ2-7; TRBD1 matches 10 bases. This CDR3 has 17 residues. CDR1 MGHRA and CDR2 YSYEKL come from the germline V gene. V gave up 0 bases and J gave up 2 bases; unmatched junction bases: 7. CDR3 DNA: TGCGCCAGCAGCCAAGATCCCCTCGGGACAGGGGCCTACGAGCAGTACTTC. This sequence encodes CASSQDPLGTGAYEQYF.

The CDR3 spells CATTLSGSQNTGELFF. The CDR3 DNA sequence: TGTGCCACCACACTAAGCGGGAGCCAGAACACCGGGGAGCTGTTTTTT. The rearrangement joins TRBV19 to TRBJ2-2; TRBD2 matches 8 bases. This CDR3 region has 16 residues. CDR1 and CDR2 from the germline V gene are LNHDA and SQIVND (reference sequence). Losses at the gene ends were 10 bases for V and 1 base for J; bases not matched to a gene: 11.

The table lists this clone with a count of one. CDR3 bases: TGTGCCAGCAGTGCCAGACCTGATGAAAAACTGTTTTTT. This gives the protein CASSARPDEKLFF. V gene TRBV2 combines with J gene TRBJ1-4; D is uncertain. The CDR3 loop spans 13 amino acids. The V end was cut by 4 bases, the J end by 6 bases, with 9 bases between. The germline gives CDR1 SNHLY, CDR2 FYNNEI.

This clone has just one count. The CDR3 bases are TGTGCCAGCAGTGAGGTTTTACAGGTCCATTCACCCCTCCACTTT. It yields the protein CASSEVLQVHSPLHF. The rearrangement uses TRBV2 and TRBJ1-6; TRBD1 is a possible D gene (5 bases). Germline-derived CDR1 and CDR2 are SNHLY and FYNNEI. This CDR3 has 15 amino acids. The V end was cut by 3 bases, the J end by 8 bases, with 14 bases between.

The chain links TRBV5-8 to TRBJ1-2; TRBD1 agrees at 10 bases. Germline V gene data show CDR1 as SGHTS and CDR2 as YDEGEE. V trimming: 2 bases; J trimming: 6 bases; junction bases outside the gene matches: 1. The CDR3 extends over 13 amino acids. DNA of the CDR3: TGTGCCAGCAGCTTTGGACAGGGGGATGGCTACACCTTC. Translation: CASSFGQGDGYTF.

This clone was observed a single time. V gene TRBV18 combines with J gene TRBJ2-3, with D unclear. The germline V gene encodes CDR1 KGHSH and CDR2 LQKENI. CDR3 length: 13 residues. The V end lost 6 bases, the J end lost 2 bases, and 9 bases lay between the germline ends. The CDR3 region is CASSLDPTDTQYF. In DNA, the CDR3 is TGTGCCAGCTCCCTAGACCCCACAGATACGCAGTATTTT.

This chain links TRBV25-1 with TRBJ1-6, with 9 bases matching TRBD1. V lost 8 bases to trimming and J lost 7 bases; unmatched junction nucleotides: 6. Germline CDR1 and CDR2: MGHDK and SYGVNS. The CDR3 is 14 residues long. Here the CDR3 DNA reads TGTGCCAGCGGGACAGGGCTATCCAATTCACCCCTCCACTTT. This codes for CASGTGLSNSPLHF. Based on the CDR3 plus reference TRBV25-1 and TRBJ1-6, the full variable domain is EADIYQTPRYLVIGTGKKITLECSQTMGHDKMYWYQQDPGMELHLIHYSYGVNSTEKGDLSSESTVSRIRTEHFPLTLESARPSHTSQYLCASGTGLSNSPLHFGNGTRLTVT.

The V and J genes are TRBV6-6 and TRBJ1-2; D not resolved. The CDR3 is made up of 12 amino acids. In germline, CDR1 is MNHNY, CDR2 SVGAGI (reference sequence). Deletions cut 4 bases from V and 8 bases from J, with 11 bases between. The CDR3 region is CASSLYREGYTF. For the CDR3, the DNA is TGTGCCAGCAGTTTATATCGGGAAGGCTACACCTTC.